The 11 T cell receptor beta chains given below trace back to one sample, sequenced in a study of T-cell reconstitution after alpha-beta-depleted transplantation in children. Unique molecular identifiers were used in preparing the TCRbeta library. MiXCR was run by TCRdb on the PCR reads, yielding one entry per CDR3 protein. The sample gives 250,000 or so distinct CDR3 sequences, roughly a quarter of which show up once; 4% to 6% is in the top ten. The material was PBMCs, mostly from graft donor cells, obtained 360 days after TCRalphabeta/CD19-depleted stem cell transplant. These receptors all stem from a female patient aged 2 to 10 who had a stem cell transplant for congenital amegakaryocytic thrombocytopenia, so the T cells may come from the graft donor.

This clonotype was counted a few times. The CDR3 DNA reads TGTGCCAGCAGTTCGGACAGGCTCAATCAGCCCCAGCATTTT. Protein product: CASSSDRLNQPQHF. The chain carries TRBV27 and TRBJ1-5, with 7 nucleotides matching TRBD1. CDR3 length equals 14 residues. With V trimmed by 4 bases and J by 3 bases, 3 bases remained unmatched. The germline V gene encodes CDR1 MNHEY and CDR2 SMNVEV (reference sequence).

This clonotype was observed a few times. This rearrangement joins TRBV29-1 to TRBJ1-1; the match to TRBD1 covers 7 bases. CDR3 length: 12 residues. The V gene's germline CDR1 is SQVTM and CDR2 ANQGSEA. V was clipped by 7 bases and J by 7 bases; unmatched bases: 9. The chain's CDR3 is CSGRRTGGEAFF. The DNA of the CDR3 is TGCAGCGGTCGAAGGACAGGAGGTGAAGCTTTCTTT.

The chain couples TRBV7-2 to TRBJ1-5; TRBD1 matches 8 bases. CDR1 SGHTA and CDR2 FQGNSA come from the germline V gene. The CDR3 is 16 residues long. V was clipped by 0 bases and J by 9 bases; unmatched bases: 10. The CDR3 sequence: CASSLAFGTGLSPQHF. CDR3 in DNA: TGTGCCAGCAGCTTAGCTTTCGGGACAGGTCTATCGCCCCAGCATTTT.

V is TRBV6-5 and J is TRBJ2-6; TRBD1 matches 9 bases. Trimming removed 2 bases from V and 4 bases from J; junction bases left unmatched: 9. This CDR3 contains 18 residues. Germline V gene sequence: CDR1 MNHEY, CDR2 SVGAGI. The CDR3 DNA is TGTGCCAGCAGTTACCTGACAGGGGGTACAGTCGGGGCCAACGTCCTGACTTTC. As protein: CASSYLTGGTVGANVLTF.

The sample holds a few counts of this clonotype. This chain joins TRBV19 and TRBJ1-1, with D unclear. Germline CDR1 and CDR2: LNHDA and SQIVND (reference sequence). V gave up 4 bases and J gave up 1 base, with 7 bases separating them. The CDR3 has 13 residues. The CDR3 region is CASSTRTNTEAFF. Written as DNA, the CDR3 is TGTGCCAGTAGTACCCGGACGAACACTGAAGCTTTCTTT.

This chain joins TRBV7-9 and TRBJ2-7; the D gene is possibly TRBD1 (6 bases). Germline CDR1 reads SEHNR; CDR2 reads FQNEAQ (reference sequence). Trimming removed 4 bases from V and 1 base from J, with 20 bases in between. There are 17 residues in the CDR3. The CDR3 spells CASSSPDRPRRSYEQYF. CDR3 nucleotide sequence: TGTGCCAGCAGCTCACCAGACAGGCCCAGGCGTTCCTACGAGCAGTACTTC.

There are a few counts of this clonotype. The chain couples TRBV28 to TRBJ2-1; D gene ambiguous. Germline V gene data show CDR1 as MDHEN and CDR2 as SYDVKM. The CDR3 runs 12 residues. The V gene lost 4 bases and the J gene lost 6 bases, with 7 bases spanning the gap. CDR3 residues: CASSSQPNEQFF. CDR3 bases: TGTGCCAGCAGTTCTCAACCCAATGAGCAGTTCTTC.

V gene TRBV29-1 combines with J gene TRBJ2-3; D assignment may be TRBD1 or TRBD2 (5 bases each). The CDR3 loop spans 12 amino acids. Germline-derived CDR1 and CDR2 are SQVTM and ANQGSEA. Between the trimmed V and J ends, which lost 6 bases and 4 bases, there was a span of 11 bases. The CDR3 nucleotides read TGCAGCGTGGCAAGAGGGGCAGATACGCAGTATTTT. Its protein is CSVARGADTQYF.

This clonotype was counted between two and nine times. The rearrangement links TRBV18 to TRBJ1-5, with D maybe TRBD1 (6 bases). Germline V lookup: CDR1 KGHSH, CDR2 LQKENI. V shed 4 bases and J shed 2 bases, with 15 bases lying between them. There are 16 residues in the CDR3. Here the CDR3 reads CASSRTVKVGNQPQHF. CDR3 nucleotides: TGTGCCAGCTCACGGACAGTGAAAGTCGGCAATCAGCCCCAGCATTTT.

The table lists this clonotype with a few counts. Written as DNA, the CDR3 is TGTGCCATCAGTGGTTGGAACAACTACGAGCAGTACTTC. Its translation: CAISGWNNYEQYF. The chain has TRBV10-3 and TRBJ2-7, with D unresolved. V was trimmed by 4 bases and J by 3 bases, leaving 10 bases between them. The CDR3 is 13 amino acids. Per germline, CDR1 ENHRY and CDR2 SYGVKD.

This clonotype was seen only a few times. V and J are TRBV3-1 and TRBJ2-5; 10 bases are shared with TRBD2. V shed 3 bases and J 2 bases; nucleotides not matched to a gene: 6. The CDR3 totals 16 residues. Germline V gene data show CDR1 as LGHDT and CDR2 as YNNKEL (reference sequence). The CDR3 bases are TGTGCCAGCAGCCACGCCCTAGCGGGGGAGCAAGAGACCCAGTACTTC. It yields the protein CASSHALAGEQETQYF.